The 12 T cell receptor beta chains in this list originate from one sample, sequenced in a study of T cell changes during pregnancy in multiple sclerosis. Assay: immunoSEQ multiplex PCR; the TCRdb copy retains only in-frame clones and omits some. The table includes 70,000 to 75,000 clones, roughly 92% detected once. The sequences come from peripheral blood, collected in the second trimester of pregnancy. The receptors originated from a female donor with multiple sclerosis, enrolled in a pregnancy study.

This chain connects TRBV4-1 to TRBJ1-2, with 8 bases aligning to TRBD1. The CDR3 extends over 14 amino acids. Germline-derived CDR1 and CDR2 are MGHRA and YSYEKL. Trimming cost V 1 base and J 2 bases; bases outside gene matches: 0. This CDR3 reads CASSQGTGNYGYTF. The CDR3 region has the DNA TGCGCCAGCAGCCAAGGGACAGGGAACTATGGCTACACCTTC.

This clone was counted a single time. CDR3 coding DNA: TGTGCCAGCAGTGGGACTGCCTACGAGCAGTACTTC. Its protein product is CASSGTAYEQYF. V and J are TRBV2 and TRBJ2-7; a weak D match, TRBD2 (5 bases). V dropped 4 bases and J dropped 2 bases, with 6 bases sitting between them. CDR1 and CDR2 from the germline V gene are SNHLY and FYNNEI. This CDR3 is 12 amino acids long.

The V gene is TRBV19, the J gene TRBJ2-7; a weak D match, TRBD2 (6 bases). V dropped 2 bases and J dropped 2 bases, with 13 bases sitting between them. This CDR3 is built from 15 residues. Germline V gene sequence: CDR1 LNHDA, CDR2 SQIVND (reference sequence). For the CDR3, the DNA is TGTGCCAGTAGTATACGGCGCGGGGCGACCTACGAGCAGTACTTC. Translation gives CASSIRRGATYEQYF.

V and J are TRBV2 and TRBJ1-3, with D unresolved. There are 15 residues in the CDR3. The germline CDR1 and CDR2 sequences are SNHLY and FYNNEI. V lost 4 bases, J lost 0 bases, and 10 bases lay in between. The CDR3 DNA is TGTGCCAGCAGTGCTCAGGCTTTCTCTGGAAACACCATATATTTT. Translated: CASSAQAFSGNTIYF.

V gene TRBV2 combines with J gene TRBJ2-7, with 11 bases that match TRBD2. From germline, CDR1 is SNHLY and CDR2 FYNNEI. This CDR3 has 15 amino acids. V lost 4 bases and J lost 7; bases outside the gene matches: 9. Here the CDR3 reads CASSAELAGGGEQYF. The CDR3 DNA reads as TGTGCCAGCAGTGCGGAGCTAGCGGGAGGCGGAGAGCAGTACTTC.

The chain uses TRBV12-5 and TRBJ1-1; unclear D gene. The CDR3 runs 13 residues. Deletions cut 0 bases from V and 4 bases from J, with 6 bases between. Germline assignment: CDR1 LGHNT and CDR2 FRNRAP. The CDR3 region is CASGLVRGTEAFF. The CDR3 coding sequence is TGTGCTAGTGGTTTGGTACGGGGCACTGAAGCTTTCTTT.

The rearrangement links TRBV27 to TRBJ2-4; D perhaps matches TRBD2 (7 bases). Trimming took off 6 bases at V and 1 base at J, with 25 bases between the two ends. The CDR3 has 19 amino acids. Germline V lookup: CDR1 MNHEY, CDR2 SMNVEV (reference sequence). The CDR3 DNA is TGTGCCAGCAGGGGCTTGGGGGGGCCCGACAGTTTCGCCAAAAACATTCAGTACTTC. This sequence encodes CASRGLGGPDSFAKNIQYF.

This chain joins TRBV30 and TRBJ1-1, with TRBD1 identical over 9 bases. The J segment lost 4 bases and the V segment lost 0 bases, leaving 6 bases of the junction unmatched. CDR3 size: 15 residues. Germline V gene data show CDR1 as GTSNPN and CDR2 as SVGIG (reference sequence). CDR3 region: CAWSVSDRGSTEAFF. CDR3 DNA sequence: TGTGCCTGGAGTGTTTCGGACAGGGGTTCCACTGAAGCTTTCTTT.

The CDR3 coding sequence is TGTGCCAGCAGCTTTGGGACTAGCTCGGTGGAGGAGCAGTTCTTC. Translated: CASSFGTSSVEEQFF. This chain joins TRBV13 and TRBJ2-1, with TRBD2 identical over 9 bases. Germline CDR1 is PRHDT and CDR2 is FYEKMQ (reference sequence). The CDR3 sequence is 15 residues long. V was pared by 3 bases and J by 10 bases, with 10 bases of the junction left unmatched. Filled out from reference TRBV13 and TRBJ2-1, the complete variable domain reads AAGVIQSPRHLIKEKRETATLKCYPIPRHDTVYWYQQGPGQDPQFLISFYEKMQSDKGSIPDRFSAQQFSDYHSELNMSSLELGDSALYFCASSFGTSSVEEQFFGPGTRLTVL.

CDR3 in DNA: TGTGCCAGCAGCTTCCGGGACAATTGGGAGCAGTACTTC. Translating gives CASSFRDNWEQYF. The chain recombines TRBV7-3 with TRBJ2-7; D might be TRBD1 (6 bases). Germline CDR1 and CDR2: SGHTA and FQGTGA. Trimming removed 3 bases at V and 7 bases at J, with 13 bases between. The CDR3 is 13 residues long.

The gene calls are TRBV18 and TRBJ2-7; tentative D call: TRBD1 (6 bases). Germline V gives CDR1 KGHSH, CDR2 LQKENI. Trimming shortened V by 0 bases and J by 0 bases, and 12 bases separated the two germline ends. This CDR3 contains 16 residues. For the CDR3, the DNA is TGTGCCAGCTCACCACCCCCGGGACACCCCTCCTACGAGCAGTACTTC. It translates to CASSPPPGHPSYEQYF.

The chain is built from TRBV5-1 and TRBJ2-5; 10 positions agree with TRBD2. The CDR3 is made up of 22 amino acids. The germline CDR1 and CDR2 sequences are SGHRS and YFSETQ. V trimming: 0 bases; J trimming: 4 bases; junction bases outside the gene matches: 24. CDR3 sequence (DNA): TGCGCCAGCAGCTTGGATCGGGGTTTAGCGGGAGGCCTGGCGGTGGGTCGAGAGACCCAGTACTTC. It translates to CASSLDRGLAGGLAVGRETQYF.